This T cell receptor (beta chain) derives from a study of T cells in Graves' hyperthyroidism and ophthalmopathy. For the study at large: Any treatment followed the collection of peripheral blood at initial diagnosis.

Study conclusions and caveats: The model's output predicted ophthalmopathy at a median of roughly 6.9 months prior to onset. Peripheral blood also featured most of the thyroid clonotypes expanded above 0.001.

RNA transcripts gave rise to amplified TCR beta CDR3 regions. Primed by the HTBI set, a first-round RT-PCR was run on the TCR CDR3. From the multiplex PCR reads, TCRdb called clonotypes with MiXCR, one entry per CDR3 protein. Counted here are some 490,000 distinct CDR3 sequences, around a fifth occurring once; the ten biggest clones make up approximately 54%. In this sample, this clonotype turned up a few times. Antigen unknown. Germline V lookup: CDR1 MDHEN, CDR2 SYDVKM. This CDR3 is 13 amino acids long. V lost 4 bases and J 3 bases, leaving 9 bases between the germline ends. This TCR was recovered from a woman aged 70 to 79 with Graves' ophthalmopathy. The rearrangement uses TRBV28 and TRBJ1-1; D unclear. Sequenced material: blood. CDR3 loop: CASSSSPDTEAFF. CDR3 coding DNA: TGTGCCAGCAGTTCATCACCCGACACTGAAGCTTTCTTT.